This T cell receptor (beta chain) appears in the sequencing data of a study of Ad26.COV2.S vaccination and SARS-CoV-2 variants. Germline loops: CDR1 LNHNV, CDR2 YYDKDF (reference sequence). The CDR3 length is 13 residues. V was trimmed by 3 bases and J by 3 bases, leaving 9 bases between them. General study results and limits: Spike-specific TCR breadth was greater after Ad26.COV2.S than placebo.

Repertoires were generated with immunoSEQ multiplex PCR, while TCRdb's copy carries only in-frame clones and drops some. Of hundreds of thousands of clones listed, 70% to 90% are singletons. Treatment indicated: some 19 received Ad26.COV2.S at low or high dose, single or two shots; about five received placebo; per-sample allocation not given. Following the first vaccine or placebo injection, samples were taken on day 63. Comment on this clone: As yet, its antigen is unknown. The sample carries other DNA sequences with the same CDR3.

V usage is TRBV15 and J usage is TRBJ2-7, with D perhaps TRBD1 or TRBD2 (5 bases each). The receptor was isolated from a person aged 18-65 years who received the Ad26.COV2.S COVID-19 vaccine or a placebo. The specimen comprised peripheral blood, sampled in a trial of Ad26.COV2.S vaccine versus placebo. Here the CDR3 reads CATSRGTSYEQYF. Written as DNA, the CDR3 is TGTGCCACCAGCAGGGGGACCAGCTACGAGCAGTACTTC. The full variable domain, in which reference TRBV15 and TRBJ2-7 provide the parts outside the CDR3, is DAMVIQNPRYQVTQFGKPVTLSCSQTLNHNVMYWYQQKSSQAPKLLFHYYDKDFNNEADTPDNFQSRRPNTSFCFLDIRSPGLGDTAMYLCATSRGTSYEQYFGPGTRLTVT.